This is a list of T cell receptor beta chains from one sample in a study of regulatory T cells in long-lasting Graves disease. TCRdb reprocessed the multiplex PCR reads with MiXCR, giving one entry per CDR3 protein. The table lists more than 300,000 distinct CDR3 sequences, approximately 25% of them singletons. The specimen was peripheral blood mononuclear cells (PBMCs), collected when the disease was refractory, from a patient treated with antithyroid drugs. The origin of the receptors is a woman in her forties with Graves disease. The CDR3 runs from the conserved cysteine through the conserved F or W. The D gene is left open where the match is weak. The size of a clone is reported for some rows only, either as once, few or many, or as a class for expanded clones.

many TRBJ2-5 TRBV20-1 TRBD2 CSARGTSGRYQETQYF TGCAGTGCTAGAGGCACTAGCGGGAGGTACCAAGAGACCCAGTACTTC
many TRBJ1-1 TRBV7-6 NA CASSLVDNTEAFF TGTGCCAGCAGCTTAGTAGATAACACTGAAGCTTTCTTT
NA TRBJ2-5 TRBV6-1 TRBD1 CASSEVRGRETQYF TGTGCCAGCAGTGAAGTCAGGGGGCGTGAGACCCAGTACTTC
many TRBJ2-5 TRBV3-1 NA CASSRWRGETQYF TGTGCCAGCAGCCGGTGGAGGGGAGAGACCCAGTACTTC
few TRBJ2-2 TRBV19 NA CASSRAGRISNTGELFF TGTGCCAGTAGTAGGGCAGGGCGGATATCGAACACCGGGGAGCTGTTTTTT
few TRBJ2-7 TRBV5-1 NA CASSLGGFHEQYF TGCGCCAGCAGCTTAGGGGGGTTCCACGAGCAGTACTTC
few TRBJ2-5 TRBV5-6 NA CASSFRGDQYF TGTGCCAGCAGCTTTCGAGGGGACCAGTACTTC
NA TRBJ2-3 TRBV10-3 NA CAIRWTDTDTQYF TGTGCCATCCGCTGGACTGACACAGATACGCAGTATTTT
many TRBJ1-1 TRBV20-1 NA CSARDRGPDTEAFF TGCAGTGCTAGAGACAGGGGACCTGACACTGAAGCTTTCTTT
many TRBJ2-7 TRBV6-2/TRBV6-3 TRBD2 CASRPLAGTSYEQYF TGTGCCAGCAGGCCTCTAGCGGGGACCTCCTACGAGCAGTACTTC
NA TRBJ2-6 TRBV25-1 NA CASSGPRGHGSGANVLTF TGTGCCAGCAGTGGTCCCAGGGGCCATGGTTCTGGGGCCAACGTCCTGACTTTC
many TRBJ1-4 TRBV28 NA CASSFDSKALPTNEKLFF TGTGCCAGCAGTTTCGACAGCAAGGCCCTTCCAACTAATGAAAAACTGTTTTTT
NA TRBJ1-5 TRBV11-2 NA CASSRFLPRKKTNQPQHF TGTGCCAGCAGCCGCTTTCTGCCGAGAAAAAAAACCAATCAGCCCCAGCATTTT
many TRBJ2-4 TRBV12-3/TRBV12-4 TRBD1 CASSLQGAGGIQYF TGTGCCAGCAGTTTACAGGGGGCTGGCGGCATTCAGTACTTC
many TRBJ1-1 TRBV28 NA CASRITTGNTEAFF TGTGCCAGCAGGATAACTACAGGGAACACTGAAGCTTTCTTT
many TRBJ2-7 TRBV25-1 NA CASSEYMGSYEQYF TGTGCCAGCAGTGAATATATGGGCTCCTACGAGCAGTACTTC
NA TRBJ1-5 TRBV20-1 NA CSAIKIKAQHF TGCAGTGCCATAAAGATTAAGGCCCAGCATTTT
few TRBJ1-1 TRBV12-3/TRBV12-4 NA CASSLNSLNTEAFF TGTGCCAGCAGTTTAAACAGCTTGAACACTGAAGCTTTCTTT
many TRBJ1-1 TRBV11-2 TRBD1 CASSPGGTEAFF TGTGCCAGCAGCCCAGGGGGTACTGAAGCTTTCTTT
few TRBJ2-4 TRBV13 NA CASSNGTIEGNIQYF TGTGCCAGCAGCAACGGGACAATCGAGGGGAACATTCAGTACTTC
NA TRBJ1-1 TRBV2 TRBD1 CATKKTGVTEAFF TGTGCCACAAAAAAGACAGGGGTCACTGAAGCTTTCTTT
many TRBJ2-7 TRBV6-2/TRBV6-3 TRBD2 CASSSAGGPRPEQYF TGTGCCAGCAGTTCTGCGGGAGGGCCCAGGCCCGAGCAGTACTTC
NA TRBJ2-7 TRBV19 NA CASSIATGTTYEQYF TGTGCCAGTAGTATAGCCACAGGGACTACCTACGAGCAGTACTTC
NA TRBJ2-1 TRBV11-3 NA CASSLGVGPRPEQFF TGTGCCAGCAGCTTAGGGGTGGGACCACGCCCCGAGCAGTTCTTC
NA TRBJ2-7 TRBV29-1 NA CSAGGGGAGKYEQYF TGCAGCGCCGGAGGGGGGGGGGCAGGAAAGTACGAGCAGTACTTC
NA TRBJ1-5 TRBV27 NA CASSRQAAGPYSNQPQRF TGTGCCAGCAGCCGACAGGCGGCTGGGCCTTATAGCAATCAGCCCCAGCGTTTT
few TRBJ1-2 TRBV18 TRBD1 CASSPTDRDDGYTF TGTGCCAGCTCACCGACCGACAGGGATGATGGCTACACCTTC
many TRBJ1-1 TRBV11-1 TRBD1 CASSLPKTGRDTEAFF TGTGCCAGCAGCTTACCGAAGACAGGGAGGGACACTGAAGCTTTCTTT
NA TRBJ2-7 TRBV6-1 TRBD2 CASTLLAGGPYEQYF TGTGCCAGCACCCTACTAGCGGGAGGGCCGTACGAGCAGTACTTC
few TRBJ2-5 TRBV7-9 NA CASTHGRETQYF TGTGCCAGCACACACGGCCGAGAGACCCAGTACTTC
many TRBJ1-3 TRBV28 NA CASSLRGTSGNTIYF TGTGCCAGCAGTTTAAGGGGAACTTCTGGAAACACCATATATTTT
many TRBJ2-4 TRBV28 TRBD2 CASSFGGASNIQYF TGTGCCAGCAGTTTCGGGGGGGCTTCGAACATTCAGTACTTC
NA TRBJ2-7 TRBV7-9 NA CASSPPASSGEQYF TGTGCCAGCAGCCCCCCGGCCTCTTCCGGCGAGCAGTACTTC
few TRBJ2-7 TRBV24-1 NA CATSDFRGYEQYF TGTGCCACCAGTGATTTTCGGGGGTACGAGCAGTACTTC
many TRBJ2-5 TRBV9 NA CASSVGGGAETQYF TGTGCCAGCAGCGTAGGTGGGGGGGCAGAGACCCAGTACTTC
many TRBJ1-2 TRBV7-9 NA CASSLASGASYGYTF TGTGCCAGCAGCTTAGCTTCTGGGGCTAGCTATGGCTACACCTTC
NA TRBJ2-7 TRBV3-1 TRBD2 CASSPQLAGATYEQYF TGTGCCAGCAGCCCGCAATTAGCGGGAGCTACCTACGAGCAGTACTTC
few TRBJ2-2 TRBV27 TRBD1 CASKGGRGRTYTGELFF TGTGCCAGCAAAGGGGGCAGGGGTCGGACTTACACCGGGGAGCTGTTTTTT
few TRBJ1-2 TRBV5-6 NA CASSFKTGIDGYTF TGTGCCAGCAGCTTTAAAACAGGGATAGATGGCTACACCTTC
NA TRBJ2-5 TRBV5-1 NA CASSPDSSETQYF TGCGCCAGCAGCCCCGACAGTTCTGAGACCCAGTACTTC
NA TRBJ2-1 TRBV5-1 TRBD2 CASMRLAGGSNEQFF TGCGCCAGCATGCGACTAGCGGGAGGGTCCAATGAGCAGTTCTTC
NA TRBJ2-1 TRBV29-1 NA CTTESYNEQFF TGCACCACCGAGTCCTACAATGAGCAGTTCTTC
many TRBJ2-5 TRBV28 TRBD1 CASRRTGGLGTQYF TGTGCCAGCAGAAGGACAGGGGGCTTGGGGACCCAGTACTTC
many TRBJ1-4 TRBV6-5 NA CASSFSSLSTNEKLFF TGTGCCAGCAGTTTTAGTTCTCTGTCAACTAATGAAAAACTGTTTTTT
NA TRBJ2-4 TRBV11-2 NA CASSQRVFMVAKNIQYF TGTGCCAGCAGCCAGAGGGTTTTTATGGTAGCCAAAAACATTCAGTACTTC
few TRBJ1-6 TRBV7-8 TRBD1 CASSFGIPGQGASSYNSPLHF TGTGCCAGCAGCTTCGGGATACCGGGACAGGGGGCTAGCTCCTATAATTCACCCCTCCACTTT
many TRBJ1-5 TRBV20-1 TRBD1 CSASRPGTGGNQPQHF TGCAGTGCTAGTCGACCCGGGACAGGGGGCAATCAGCCCCAGCATTTT
many TRBJ1-6 TRBV3-1 NA CASSQARSGNSPLHF TGTGCCAGCAGCCAAGCGAGGAGTGGTAATTCACCCCTCCACTTT
NA TRBJ2-1 TRBV28 NA CASSPTSPDEQFF TGTGCCAGCAGCCCCACTAGTCCGGATGAGCAGTTCTTC
many TRBJ2-5 TRBV6-1 NA CASSEKSVWRSRGEETQYF TGTGCCAGCAGTGAAAAGAGTGTCTGGCGGTCCCGAGGGGAAGAGACCCAGTACTTC
many TRBJ2-6 TRBV11-3 TRBD1 CASSQGQGAPGANVLTF TGTGCCAGCAGCCAAGGACAGGGGGCGCCTGGGGCCAACGTCCTGACTTTC
NA TRBJ2-3 TRBV11-2 NA CASSFSGTSTDTQYF TGTGCCAGCAGCTTCTCCGGGACCTCCACAGATACGCAGTATTTT
few TRBJ2-7 TRBV6-1 NA CASLGSGGEQYF TGTGCCAGCCTCGGCAGTGGTGGCGAGCAGTACTTC
many TRBJ2-7 TRBV7-2 TRBD1 CATSPGQGPYEQYF TGTGCCACTAGCCCGGGACAGGGCCCCTACGAGCAGTACTTC
many TRBJ2-5 TRBV6-1 NA CASSQQGLDEETQYF TGTGCCAGCAGCCAACAGGGTTTAGATGAAGAGACCCAGTACTTC
NA TRBJ1-6 TRBV11-2 NA CASSFRALGSPLHF TGTGCCAGCAGCTTCCGGGCCTTGGGTTCACCCCTCCACTTT
many TRBJ2-4 TRBV28 NA CASSWGTPQNIQYF TGTGCCAGCAGTTGGGGGACGCCGCAGAACATTCAGTACTTC